Listed below are T cell receptor beta chains from one sample, sequenced in a study of CD8 T cells in ankylosing spondylitis. TCRdb re-called the 5' RACE reads with MiXCR, one entry per CDR3 protein. The sample carries more than 650,000 distinct CDR3 sequences, 12% recorded once. The sequenced sample consisted of blood, either unsorted or a sorted T cell fraction (not recorded which). Receptors originate from a male donor with ankylosing spondylitis. CDR3s include the opening cysteine and the closing phenylalanine or tryptophan. The order of the fields is D gene, V gene, J gene, clone size, CDR3 DNA, CDR3 protein. The D gene is left open where the match is weak. Part of the rows lack a size; the others show once, few, many or a class for expanded clones.

D gene: TRBD1
V gene: TRBV5-1
J gene: TRBJ2-7
clone size: few
CDR3 DNA: TGCGCCAGCAGCTTTAACAGGGGACCTACCTACGAGCAGTACTTC
CDR3 protein: CASSFNRGPTYEQYF

D gene: TRBD1
V gene: TRBV12-3/TRBV12-4
J gene: TRBJ1-2
clone size: many
CDR3 DNA: TGTGCCAGCAGTCCTGACAGGGGTTCTGGCTACACCTTC
CDR3 protein: CASSPDRGSGYTF

D gene: -
V gene: TRBV3-1
J gene: TRBJ1-6
clone size: -
CDR3 DNA: TGTGCCAGCAGCCAAGTCGTCAGTTATAATTCGCCCCTCCACTTT
CDR3 protein: CASSQVVSYNSPLHF

D gene: TRBD2
V gene: TRBV29-1
J gene: TRBJ2-3
clone size: many
CDR3 DNA: TGCAGCGTCGGTCCGGGACTAGTCACAGATACGCAGTATTTT
CDR3 protein: CSVGPGLVTDTQYF

D gene: -
V gene: TRBV20-1
J gene: TRBJ2-5
clone size: -
CDR3 DNA: TGCAGTGCTAGAGTTTGGACACCCAAGGCAGAGACCCAGTACTTC
CDR3 protein: CSARVWTPKAETQYF

D gene: TRBD1
V gene: TRBV3-1
J gene: TRBJ2-1
clone size: -
CDR3 DNA: TGTGCCAGCGGCCAAGGACAGGGGGTGATTTACAATGAGCAGTTCTTC
CDR3 protein: CASGQGQGVIYNEQFF

D gene: -
V gene: TRBV18
J gene: TRBJ1-6
clone size: -
CDR3 DNA: TGTGCCAGCTCACCGGCCCTCGGGCCTAATTCACCCCTCCACTTT
CDR3 protein: CASSPALGPNSPLHF

D gene: -
V gene: TRBV20-1
J gene: TRBJ1-6
clone size: few
CDR3 DNA: TGCAGTGCTCAATCTAATGCAGGAAATTCACCCCTCCACTTT
CDR3 protein: CSAQSNAGNSPLHF

D gene: -
V gene: TRBV29-1
J gene: TRBJ2-1
clone size: many
CDR3 DNA: TGCAGCGTTCGAGTATCCTACAATGAGCAGTTCTTC
CDR3 protein: CSVRVSYNEQFF

D gene: TRBD1
V gene: TRBV6-1
J gene: TRBJ1-5
clone size: -
CDR3 DNA: TGTGCCAGCAGTGACACAGGGGCCATTCAGCCCCAGCATTTT
CDR3 protein: CASSDTGAIQPQHF

D gene: -
V gene: TRBV28
J gene: TRBJ1-4
clone size: many
CDR3 DNA: TGTGCCAGCAGCCCCGACACGGGACTGTTTTTT
CDR3 protein: CASSPDTGLFF

D gene: TRBD1
V gene: TRBV28
J gene: TRBJ2-7
clone size: -
CDR3 DNA: TGTGCCAGCAGTCCAGTAGACAGGGGGTCCTACGAGCAGTACTTC
CDR3 protein: CASSPVDRGSYEQYF

D gene: -
V gene: TRBV9
J gene: TRBJ1-5
clone size: -
CDR3 DNA: TGTGCCAGCAGCGAGGGAGCGTCGCCCCAGCATTTT
CDR3 protein: CASSEGASPQHF

D gene: -
V gene: TRBV29-1
J gene: TRBJ1-4
clone size: many
CDR3 DNA: TGCAGCGGCCGGGGCGGGGACGAAAAACTGTTTTTT
CDR3 protein: CSGRGGDEKLFF

D gene: -
V gene: TRBV3-1
J gene: TRBJ1-3
clone size: few
CDR3 DNA: TGTGCCAGCAGCCAACTCATGGCGGGAAACACCATATATTTT
CDR3 protein: CASSQLMAGNTIYF

D gene: -
V gene: TRBV11-2
J gene: TRBJ2-2
clone size: few
CDR3 DNA: TGTGCCAGCAGCTTAGTAGGAGGGGCGCGAACCGGGGAGCTGTTTTTT
CDR3 protein: CASSLVGGARTGELFF

D gene: -
V gene: TRBV5-1
J gene: TRBJ2-7
clone size: many
CDR3 DNA: TGCGCCAGCAGCGACGGGACACTCTACGAGCAGTACTTC
CDR3 protein: CASSDGTLYEQYF

D gene: -
V gene: TRBV7-6
J gene: TRBJ1-2
clone size: few
CDR3 DNA: TGTGCCAGCAGCTTAGGGGTCCAGCCTAACTATGGCTACACCTTC
CDR3 protein: CASSLGVQPNYGYTF

D gene: TRBD1
V gene: TRBV20-1
J gene: TRBJ1-3
clone size: few
CDR3 DNA: TGCAGTGCTGACAGGGACGCTGGAAACACCATATATTTT
CDR3 protein: CSADRDAGNTIYF

D gene: -
V gene: TRBV29-1
J gene: TRBJ1-3
clone size: -
CDR3 DNA: TGCAGCGCCGGGTGGGGGAACACCATATATTTT
CDR3 protein: CSAGWGNTIYF

D gene: -
V gene: TRBV20-1
J gene: TRBJ2-2
clone size: many
CDR3 DNA: TGCAGTGCTAGATACAGGGTAACCACCGGGGAGCTGTTTTTT
CDR3 protein: CSARYRVTTGELFF

D gene: -
V gene: TRBV20-1
J gene: TRBJ2-7
clone size: few
CDR3 DNA: TGCAGTGCCCTCAGGGGTCAAGAGCAGTACTTC
CDR3 protein: CSALRGQEQYF

D gene: -
V gene: TRBV20-1
J gene: TRBJ2-1
clone size: -
CDR3 DNA: TGCAGTGCTAGAGATCCGTTGGGGGACAATGAGCAGTTCTTC
CDR3 protein: CSARDPLGDNEQFF

D gene: -
V gene: TRBV5-1
J gene: TRBJ2-1
clone size: many
CDR3 DNA: TGCGCCAGCAGCTTGCGCGGGACAGCGGACAATGAGCAGTTCTTC
CDR3 protein: CASSLRGTADNEQFF

D gene: TRBD1
V gene: TRBV5-1
J gene: TRBJ1-2
clone size: many
CDR3 DNA: TGCGCCAGCAGCTTAAACAGGGGCATTAACTATGGCTACACCTTC
CDR3 protein: CASSLNRGINYGYTF

D gene: TRBD1
V gene: TRBV6-1
J gene: TRBJ1-2
clone size: -
CDR3 DNA: TGTGCCAGCAGGACGGGACAGGGGAGCTATGGCTACACCTTC
CDR3 protein: CASRTGQGSYGYTF

D gene: -
V gene: TRBV10-1
J gene: TRBJ2-3
clone size: few
CDR3 DNA: TGCGCCAGCAGTGAGTTCGCAGATACGCAGTATTTT
CDR3 protein: CASSEFADTQYF

D gene: -
V gene: TRBV7-8
J gene: TRBJ2-3
clone size: few
CDR3 DNA: TGTGCCAGCAGCTTAGGGGCGACCCTTAGCACAGATACGCAGTATTTT
CDR3 protein: CASSLGATLSTDTQYF

D gene: TRBD2
V gene: TRBV18
J gene: TRBJ2-5
clone size: -
CDR3 DNA: TGTGCCAGCTCACCCCAGGCTAGCGGGAAGGAGACCCAGTACTTC
CDR3 protein: CASSPQASGKETQYF

D gene: TRBD1
V gene: TRBV18
J gene: TRBJ1-1
clone size: -
CDR3 DNA: TGTGCCAGCTCACCCGACAGGGGGCAAGAGGCTTTCTTT
CDR3 protein: CASSPDRGQEAFF

D gene: TRBD1
V gene: TRBV4-3
J gene: TRBJ2-7
clone size: few
CDR3 DNA: TGCGCCAGCAGCCAAGATGCTGGCGACAGGGGATTCAACGAGCAGTACTTC
CDR3 protein: CASSQDAGDRGFNEQYF

D gene: TRBD1
V gene: TRBV20-1
J gene: TRBJ1-2
clone size: many
CDR3 DNA: TGCAGTGCTAGGCTACAGGGGAGCTATGGCTACACCTTC
CDR3 protein: CSARLQGSYGYTF

D gene: TRBD1
V gene: TRBV14
J gene: TRBJ1-6
clone size: few
CDR3 DNA: TGTGCCAGCAGCCAGCCGGGACAGCTTTCACCCCTCCACTTT
CDR3 protein: CASSQPGQLSPLHF

D gene: -
V gene: TRBV5-1
J gene: TRBJ2-7
clone size: -
CDR3 DNA: TGCGCCAGCAGCTTTACCTACTCCTACGAGCAGTACTTC
CDR3 protein: CASSFTYSYEQYF

D gene: -
V gene: TRBV20-1
J gene: TRBJ2-3
clone size: -
CDR3 DNA: TGCAGTGCTAGAGTTAGCGGTTCAGATACGCAGTATTTT
CDR3 protein: CSARVSGSDTQYF

D gene: -
V gene: TRBV20-1
J gene: TRBJ2-5
clone size: few
CDR3 DNA: TGCAGTGCTAGGGTTATCGGGAGAGGGACCCAGTACTTC
CDR3 protein: CSARVIGRGTQYF